These T cell receptor beta chains were read from a single sample in a study of immune cell composition in non-small cell lung cancer. Sequencing used immunoSEQ multiplex PCR; TCRdb keeps in-frame clones, though not all of them. The sample holds over 1,500 clones; 75% to 85% are singletons and the top ten take roughly 10%. The sequenced material came from lung tumor tissue. Receptors originate from a human donor with non-small cell lung cancer. The CDR3 runs from the conserved cysteine through the conserved F or W.

15	TRBV11-2	CASSRLAGGTYEQYF
12	TRBV27	CASRTGDRGYTF
16	TRBV7-9	CASPPGTSGGFYTQYF
18	TRBV5-1	CASSYGTSGSWQTDTQYF
17	TRBV7-6	CASSLTYMGTMNTEAFF
11	TRBV20-1	CSAPANTEAFF
15	TRBV6-5	CASRNQGAGGNTIYF
17	TRBV5-6	CASSLDEGFQSKNIQYF
15	TRBV7-6	CASSRDRRSGNTIYF
15	TRBV7-8	CASSLTQREVDEQFF